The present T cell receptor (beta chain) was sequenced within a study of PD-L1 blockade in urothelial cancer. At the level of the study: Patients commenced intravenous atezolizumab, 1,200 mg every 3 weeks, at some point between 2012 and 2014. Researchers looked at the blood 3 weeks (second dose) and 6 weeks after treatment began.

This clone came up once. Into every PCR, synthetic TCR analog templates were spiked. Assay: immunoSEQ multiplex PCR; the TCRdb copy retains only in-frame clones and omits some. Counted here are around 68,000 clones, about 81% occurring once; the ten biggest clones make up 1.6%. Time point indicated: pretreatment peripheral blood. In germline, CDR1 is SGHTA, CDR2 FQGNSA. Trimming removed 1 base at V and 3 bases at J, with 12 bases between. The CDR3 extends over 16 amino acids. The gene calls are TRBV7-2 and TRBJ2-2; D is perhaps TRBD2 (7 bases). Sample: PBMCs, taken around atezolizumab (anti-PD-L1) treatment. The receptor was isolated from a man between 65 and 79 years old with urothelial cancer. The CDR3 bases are TGTGCCAGCAGCTTAGAAGGGGGAGGGTACACCGGGGAGCTGTTTTTT. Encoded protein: CASSLEGGGYTGELFF.